These 23 T cell receptor beta chains were all obtained from the same sample, sequenced in a study of beta chain features in type 1 diabetes. Findings of the study overall: Shortening of TCRB CDR3s, moderate but significant, appeared in all four CD4+ subsets of Type 1 diabetes patients.

No antigen is known for these receptors. Expressed TCRB transcripts got sequenced, as all isolated RNA was reverse transcribed. Only in-frame clones appear in the TCRdb table, and some are missing; sequencing was by immunoSEQ multiplex PCR. The sample carries fewer than 20,000 clones, 55% to 70% recorded once. The sequencing input was Tregs from blood. All receptors come from a man younger than 45 with type 1 diabetes.

This clone is a singleton in its sample. The chain couples TRBV4-1 to TRBJ2-1; 9 bases align to TRBD2. Losses at the gene ends were 0 bases for V and 4 bases for J; bases not matched to a gene: 4. CDR1 and CDR2 from the germline V gene are MGHRA and YSYEKL. The CDR3 has 16 amino acids. In DNA form, the CDR3 reads TGCGCCAGCAGCCAAGATCCAGCGGGAGGTTACAATGAGCAGTTCTTC. This codes for CASSQDPAGGYNEQFF.

This clone has a single count. V gene TRBV11-2 combines with J gene TRBJ1-1; D possibly corresponds to TRBD1 (6 bases). This CDR3 is built from 12 residues. V was shortened by 5 bases and J by 6 bases, with 10 bases between the two germline ends. Germline-derived CDR1 and CDR2 are SGHAT and FQNNGV. The CDR3 reads CASSAGTSEAFF. The CDR3 DNA reads as TGTGCCAGCAGCGCAGGGACATCTGAAGCTTTCTTT.

This chain joins TRBV7-9 and TRBJ2-7; 8 bases agree with TRBD2. With V trimmed by 5 bases and J by 0 bases, 15 bases remained unmatched. Germline V gene sequence: CDR1 SEHNR, CDR2 FQNEAQ (reference sequence). This CDR3 comprises 18 residues. DNA for the CDR3: TGTGCCAGCAGCACCCGGGGGGGAGGTCACGGCAGCTCCTACGAGCAGTACTTC. Residues: CASSTRGGGHGSSYEQYF.

V and J are TRBV5-1 and TRBJ2-3, with a tentative D call TRBD1 (7 bases). V lost 4 bases and J lost 5, with 8 bases in between. The CDR3 contains 12 residues. The germline CDR1 and CDR2 sequences are SGHRS and YFSETQ. The CDR3: CASSQGGDTQYF. DNA for the CDR3: TGCGCCAGCAGCCAGGGGGGAGATACGCAGTATTTT. Full variable domain (rest looked up from reference TRBV5-1 and TRBJ2-3): KAGVTQTPRYLIKTRGQQVTLSCSPISGHRSVSWYQQTPGQGLQFLFEYFSETQRNKGNFPGRFSGRQFSNSRSEMNVSTLELGDSALYLCASSQGGDTQYFGPGTRLTVL.

This CDR3 is CASSSRTASSYNEQFF. In DNA, the CDR3 is TGTGCCAGCAGCTCCCGGACAGCCAGCTCCTACAATGAGCAGTTCTTC. The chain has TRBV7-2 and TRBJ2-1; D may be TRBD1 (6 bases). The germline V gene has CDR1 SGHTA and CDR2 FQGNSA. The V end lost 4 bases, the J end lost 0 bases, and 13 bases lay between the germline ends. This CDR3 is built from 16 residues. The variable domain in full, completed from reference TRBV7-2 and TRBJ2-1, reads GAGVSQSPSNKVTEKGKDVELRCDPISGHTALYWYRQSLGQGLEFLIYFQGNSAPDKSGLPSDRFSAERTGGSVSTLTIQRTQQEDSAVYLCASSSRTASSYNEQFFGPGTRLTVL.

This clone was observed a few times. J is TRBJ1-6 and V is TRBV18; 11 bases fit TRBD1. This CDR3 has 14 residues. The V gene end was trimmed by 3 bases and the J gene end by 8 bases; junction bases not matched to a gene: 0. Germline CDR1 reads KGHSH; CDR2 reads LQKENI. The CDR3 reads CASSPGQGDSPLHF. The CDR3 region has the DNA TGTGCCAGCTCACCGGGACAGGGGGATTCACCCCTCCACTTT. The entire variable domain, with the rest obtained from reference TRBV18 and TRBJ1-6, is as follows: NAGVMQNPRHLVRRRGQEARLRCSPMKGHSHVYWYRQLPEEGLKFMVYLQKENIIDESGMPKERFSAEFPKEGPSILRIQQVVRGDSAAYFCASSPGQGDSPLHFGNGTRLTVT.

In this sample, this clone turned up once. The CDR3 protein is CAWRPYKNEQFF. In DNA form, the CDR3 reads TGTGCCTGGAGACCGTACAAGAATGAGCAGTTCTTC. The chain recombines TRBV30 with TRBJ2-1; no reliable D call. Germline values: CDR1 GTSNPN, CDR2 SVGIG (reference sequence). This CDR3 has 12 amino acids. The V gene lost 3 bases and the J gene lost 7 bases, with 10 bases spanning the gap.

The chain combines TRBV5-1 with TRBJ2-1; TRBD1 agrees at 7 bases. With V trimmed by 1 base and J by 4 bases, 14 bases remained unmatched. The CDR3 totals 18 residues. Germline CDR1 SGHRS, CDR2 YFSETQ. The CDR3 DNA sequence: TGCGCCAGCAGCTTGAGGTCGCCCTGGACAGGTTTTTACAATGAGCAGTTCTTC. Protein: CASSLRSPWTGFYNEQFF. The full variable domain, in which reference TRBV5-1 and TRBJ2-1 provide the parts outside the CDR3, is KAGVTQTPRYLIKTRGQQVTLSCSPISGHRSVSWYQQTPGQGLQFLFEYFSETQRNKGNFPGRFSGRQFSNSRSEMNVSTLELGDSALYLCASSLRSPWTGFYNEQFFGPGTRLTVL.

The J gene is TRBJ2-1, the V gene TRBV10-3; TRBD2 agrees at 10 bases. V trimming: 0 bases; J trimming: 3 bases; junction bases outside the gene matches: 2. The CDR3 runs 16 residues. Germline V gives CDR1 ENHRY, CDR2 SYGVKD. The CDR3 DNA reads as TGTGCCATCAGTGAGTCATTAGCGGGGGGCTACAATGAGCAGTTCTTC. This sequence encodes CAISESLAGGYNEQFF.

J is TRBJ1-5 and V is TRBV2, with D hard to call. Trimming cost V 11 bases and J 1 base, with 15 bases left between them. This CDR3 comprises 14 residues. Germline lookup yields CDR1 SNHLY and CDR2 FYNNEI. The CDR3 spells CARGAVGSNQPQHF. CDR3 nucleotides: TGTGCCCGAGGAGCGGTTGGGAGCAATCAGCCCCAGCATTTT.

The chain joins TRBV6-1 to TRBJ2-7; TRBD1 aligns across 9 bases. J gave up 4 bases and V 6 bases, and 7 bases lay outside the gene matches. The CDR3 spans 14 residues. Germline loops: CDR1 MNHNS, CDR2 SASEGT. The CDR3, as DNA: TGTGCCAGCAGATCGACAGGGGGAAGTTACGAGCAGTACTTC. Amino acid sequence: CASRSTGGSYEQYF.

This chain joins TRBV19 and TRBJ2-1; 10 bases agree with TRBD2. Germline CDR1 reads LNHDA; CDR2 reads SQIVND (reference sequence). With V trimmed by 5 bases and J by 7 bases, 5 bases remained unmatched. This CDR3 spans 14 amino acids. CDR3 protein: CASSPRTSGNEQFF. The CDR3, as DNA: TGTGCCAGTAGTCCTCGGACTAGCGGAAATGAGCAGTTCTTC. Together with reference TRBV19 and TRBJ2-1, the CDR3 gives the full variable domain: DGGITQSPKYLFRKEGQNVTLSCEQNLNHDAMYWYRQDPGQGLRLIYYSQIVNDFQKGDIAEGYSVSREKKESFPLTVTSAQKNPTAFYLCASSPRTSGNEQFFGPGTRLTVL.

The rearrangement uses TRBV27 and TRBJ1-2; D remains ambiguous. CDR1 MNHEY and CDR2 SMNVEV come from the germline V gene (reference sequence). V was trimmed by 5 bases and J by 2 bases, leaving 18 bases between them. This CDR3 has 16 amino acids. CDR3 DNA: TGTGCCAGCAGTCCGAACTCACCAGGCGGGAACTATGGCTACACCTTC. This translates into CASSPNSPGGNYGYTF.

The rearrangement uses TRBV14 and TRBJ2-7; no definite D call. The CDR3 loop spans 12 amino acids. Trimming pared 3 bases from V and 5 bases from J, leaving 8 bases between. CDR1 and CDR2 from the germline V gene are SGHDN and FVKESK. The CDR3 coding sequence is TGTGCCAGCAGCCAGACTTTTGACGAGCAGTACTTC. Its protein is CASSQTFDEQYF.

This clone was observed a handful of times. DNA for the CDR3: TGTGCCAGCAACCTGCGGCGCGGGAGCTCCTACAATGAGCAGTTCTTC. Translating gives CASNLRRGSSYNEQFF. The chain recombines TRBV5-4 with TRBJ2-1; 7 nucleotides agree with TRBD2. The length of the CDR3 is 16 residues. Trimming removed 6 bases from V and 0 bases from J; junction bases left unmatched: 9. Germline CDR1 and CDR2: SGHNT and YYREEE (reference sequence).

The chain joins TRBV6-1 to TRBJ2-5; D perhaps matches TRBD1 (6 bases). V lost 3 bases, J lost 4 bases, and 12 bases lay in between. The CDR3 has 14 amino acids. The germline V gene encodes CDR1 MNHNS and CDR2 SASEGT. The CDR3 bases are TGTGCCAGCAGTGACAGGGGAAAGAGAGAGACCCAGTACTTC. Translation: CASSDRGKRETQYF.

V is TRBV5-1 and J is TRBJ2-3; TRBD2 matches 12 bases. CDR1 is SGHRS, CDR2 YFSETQ, per germline. The CDR3 spans 17 residues. The junction had 7 bases not matched to a gene; V was cut back by 4 bases and J by 1 base. The CDR3 loop reads CASSAETSGGGTDTQYF. CDR3 nucleotides: TGCGCCAGCAGCGCGGAGACTAGCGGGGGTGGCACAGATACGCAGTATTTT.

The chain employs TRBV7-9 and TRBJ2-3, with TRBD2 matching over 10 bases. The CDR3 length is 15 residues. The germline CDR1 and CDR2 sequences are SEHNR and FQNEAQ (reference sequence). V lost 3 bases to trimming and J lost 4 bases; unmatched junction nucleotides: 4. The CDR3 is CASSFPLAGADTQYF. Here the CDR3 DNA reads TGTGCCAGCAGCTTCCCGCTAGCGGGAGCAGATACGCAGTATTTT.

The rearrangement links TRBV29-1 to TRBJ1-1; 10 nucleotides match TRBD1. CDR3 length: 14 residues. Germline V CDR1 and CDR2: SQVTM, ANQGSEA. V trimming: 3 bases; J trimming: 3 bases; junction bases outside the gene matches: 4. The CDR3 DNA follows: TGCAGCGTTGATGGACAGGGGGGTTACACTGAAGCTTTCTTT. Its protein is CSVDGQGGYTEAFF.

The gene calls are TRBV6-1 and TRBJ1-5; D unresolved. Per the germline V gene, CDR1 is MNHNS and CDR2 is SASEGT. Trimming shortened V by 2 bases and J by 7 bases, and 9 bases separated the two germline ends. CDR3 length: 13 amino acids. CDR3 residues: CASSERFVQPQHF. The CDR3 bases are TGTGCCAGCAGTGAACGGTTCGTCCAGCCCCAGCATTTT.

This chain uses TRBV18 with TRBJ2-2; tentatively, D is TRBD2 (6 bases). Germline CDR1 is KGHSH and CDR2 is LQKENI. V was pared by 6 bases and J by 2 bases, with 16 bases between. This CDR3 has 16 amino acids. This CDR3 is CASSSGLLPNTGELFF. CDR3 DNA: TGTGCCAGCTCCTCGGGACTTTTGCCCAACACCGGGGAGCTGTTTTTT.

The rearrangement uses TRBV6-1 and TRBJ1-1, with 7 nucleotides matching TRBD1. Trimming took 7 bases from V and 1 from J; bases not matched to a gene: 9. The CDR3 is 15 amino acids. Germline CDR1 reads MNHNS; CDR2 reads SASEGT. The CDR3 here is CASTPAGQSNTEAFF. The CDR3 DNA sequence: TGTGCCAGCACCCCCGCGGGACAGTCGAACACTGAAGCTTTCTTT.

The chain employs TRBV4-2 and TRBJ2-3; TRBD2 matches at 9 bases. Trimming cost V 7 bases and J 2 bases; bases outside gene matches: 10. This CDR3 has 16 amino acids. From germline, CDR1 is LGHNA and CDR2 YNFKEQ. CDR3: CASKRGGGVYTDTQYF. CDR3 DNA sequence: TGTGCCAGCAAACGGGGCGGGGGGGTATACACAGATACGCAGTATTTT.